The clone carrying this TCR beta chain was seen at least ten times. These data are taken from a study of spatial heterogeneity in lung cancer. Time point denoted: sample taken at primary tumor resection. TCRdb re-derived calls from the 5' RACE reads in MiXCR, one entry per CDR3 protein. The sample yields 30,000 to 40,000 distinct CDR3 sequences, around 5.2% seen once. The origin of this receptor is a female donor with early-stage non-small cell lung cancer. Source: PBMCs, taken at surgery.

The CDR3 reads CASSLRTGLMNTEAFF. The CDR3 coding sequence is TGTGCCAGCAGCCTACGGACAGGACTTATGAACACTGAAGCTTTCTTT. This chain links TRBV3-1 with TRBJ1-1; 7 positions match TRBD1. V dropped 4 bases and J dropped 0; count of bases not matched to a gene: 8. In germline, CDR1 is LGHDT, CDR2 YNNKEL (reference sequence). The CDR3 is 16 amino acids.